One sample yielded the 25 T cell receptor beta chains listed below, sequenced in a study of cytomegalovirus exposure and HLA in healthy donors. This PCR relied on a set of 60 Vbeta primers and 13 Jbeta primers. Sequencing used immunoSEQ multiplex PCR; TCRdb keeps in-frame clones, though not all of them. The sample lists around 150,000 clones; roughly 82% were seen once. Input material: PBMCs. Every receptor here comes from a girl aged 5-17 years in good health and CMV-seropositive.

The CDR3: CASTQVGGSTGELFF. For the CDR3, the DNA is TGTGCCAGTACCCAGGTCGGGGGGAGTACCGGGGAGCTGTTTTTT. The chain links TRBV19 to TRBJ2-2; 7 positions agree with TRBD2. The ends lost 7 bases at V and 5 bases at J; junction bases unmatched: 10. The CDR3 contains 15 residues. Germline V CDR1 and CDR2: LNHDA, SQIVND (reference sequence).

The chain has TRBV10-1 and TRBJ2-3; 7 bases agree with TRBD2. This CDR3 region has 21 residues. V gave up 2 bases and J gave up 2 bases; unmatched junction bases: 22. Germline V CDR1 and CDR2: WNHNN, SYGVQD (reference sequence). CDR3 protein: CASSEERVREPFAVNTDTQYF. The CDR3 nucleotides are TGCGCCAGCAGTGAGGAGCGGGTGCGGGAGCCGTTTGCAGTGAACACAGATACGCAGTATTTT.

This clone occurred a few times. CDR3 sequence (DNA): TGTGCCTGGAGTAATCGGGAAGCTTTCTTT. It translates to CAWSNREAFF. This chain connects TRBV30 to TRBJ1-1; D remains ambiguous. The CDR3 totals 10 residues. The V end was cut by 2 bases, the J end by 8 bases, with 6 bases between. The germline gives CDR1 GTSNPN, CDR2 SVGIG (reference sequence). The variable domain in full, with the rest retrieved from reference TRBV30 and TRBJ1-1, is SQTIHQWPATLVQPVGSPLSLECTVEGTSNPNLYWYRQAAGRGLQLLFYSVGIGQISSEVPQNLSASRPQDRQFILSSKKLLLSDSGFYLCAWSNREAFFGQGTRLTVV.

The chain recombines TRBV11-2 with TRBJ1-4; tentatively, D is TRBD1 (5 bases). Trimming shortened V by 5 bases and J by 4 bases, and 17 bases separated the two germline ends. CDR3 length equals 16 residues. Germline CDR1 is SGHAT and CDR2 is FQNNGV. The DNA for the CDR3 is TGTGCCAGCAGCGAAGAAGCAGGGCGCCTTAATGAAAAACTGTTTTTT. Protein product: CASSEEAGRLNEKLFF.

The chain joins TRBV28 to TRBJ2-7; unclear D gene. Trimming took off 7 bases at V and 3 bases at J, with 25 bases between the two ends. Germline V gives CDR1 MDHEN, CDR2 SYDVKM. This CDR3 comprises 17 residues. CDR3 DNA: TGTGCCAGCATCGCTAACACTCCGTCGGCGGATATCTACGAGCAGTACTTC. Translated, it gives CASIANTPSADIYEQYF.

The V gene is TRBV10-3, the J gene TRBJ2-2; weak D call: TRBD2 (5 bases). CDR3 length: 14 amino acids. V was trimmed by 4 bases and J by 2 bases, leaving 8 bases between them. Germline CDR1 reads ENHRY; CDR2 reads SYGVKD. The DNA for the CDR3 is TGTGCCATCAGTGCAGGACTTAACACCGGGGAGCTGTTTTTT. Translating it yields CAISAGLNTGELFF.

This clone was detected only a few times. This sequence joins TRBV15 and TRBJ2-7, with D hard to call. CDR3 length: 18 amino acids. V shed 3 bases and J shed 1 base, with 22 bases lying between them. Germline assignment: CDR1 LNHNV and CDR2 YYDKDF (reference sequence). The CDR3 protein is CATSSKTPRGLQSYEQYF. Here the CDR3 DNA reads TGTGCCACCAGCAGTAAGACCCCCCGTGGCCTACAGTCCTACGAGCAGTACTTC. Supplemented by reference TRBV15 and TRBJ2-7, the full variable domain reads DAMVIQNPRYQVTQFGKPVTLSCSQTLNHNVMYWYQQKSSQAPKLLFHYYDKDFNNEADTPDNFQSRRPNTSFCFLDIRSPGLGDTAMYLCATSSKTPRGLQSYEQYFGPGTRLTVT.

This clone was counted between two and nine times. The chain recombines TRBV9 with TRBJ2-7; TRBD2 matches at 11 bases. This CDR3 has 14 residues. Germline CDR1 reads SGDLS; CDR2 reads YYNGEE. Trimming took 4 bases from V and 3 from J; bases not matched to a gene: 3. CDR3 nucleotides: TGTGCCAGCAGCCCCGGGACTAGCGGCTACGAGCAGTACTTC. Amino acid sequence: CASSPGTSGYEQYF.

The chain is built from TRBV2 and TRBJ2-7; D is possibly TRBD2 (5 bases). With 3 bases removed from V and 7 bases from J, the gap between germline ends came to 19 bases. CDR1 SNHLY and CDR2 FYNNEI come from the germline V gene. This CDR3 has 15 amino acids. The CDR3 reads CASSEPRGPPGEQYF. The CDR3 nucleotides read TGTGCCAGCAGTGAGCCAAGAGGACCACCGGGGGAGCAGTACTTC.

The chain joins TRBV19 to TRBJ2-3; the D gene is possibly TRBD2 (5 bases). Per the germline V gene, CDR1 is LNHDA and CDR2 is SQIVND (reference sequence). Trimming pared 5 bases from V and 2 bases from J, leaving 14 bases between. CDR3 size: 15 residues. This chain's CDR3 is CASSRAGPTTDTQYF. Written as DNA, the CDR3 is TGTGCCAGTAGTCGTGCGGGCCCGACCACAGATACGCAGTATTTT. Full variable domain (outside the CDR3, taken from reference TRBV19 and TRBJ2-3): DGGITQSPKYLFRKEGQNVTLSCEQNLNHDAMYWYRQDPGQGLRLIYYSQIVNDFQKGDIAEGYSVSREKKESFPLTVTSAQKNPTAFYLCASSRAGPTTDTQYFGPGTRLTVL.

The chain combines TRBV4-1 with TRBJ2-3; possibly TRBD2 for D (7 bases). Per germline, CDR1 MGHRA and CDR2 YSYEKL. V lost 4 bases to trimming and J lost 6 bases, with 14 bases between them. The CDR3 loop spans 14 amino acids. CDR3 coding DNA: TGCGCCAGCAGCCTGGGGGGAGGGGGGGATACGCAGTATTTT. Encoded protein: CASSLGGGGDTQYF.

This clone has only one observation. The V call is TRBV28, the J call TRBJ1-2, with 9 bases identical to TRBD1. CDR3 length equals 16 residues. The V segment lost 2 bases and the J segment 7 bases; nucleotides outside the gene matches: 11. The germline V gene encodes CDR1 MDHEN and CDR2 SYDVKM. DNA of the CDR3: TGTGCCAGCAGTTTACTCCAGGCGGGACAGGGCTCTGGCTACACCTTC. Protein product: CASSLLQAGQGSGYTF.

The V gene is TRBV7-9, the J gene TRBJ1-1; the D gene is possibly TRBD1 (6 bases). The CDR3 consists of 15 residues. Germline CDR1 and CDR2: SEHNR and FQNEAQ (reference sequence). V lost 6 bases and J lost 2, with 16 bases in between. CDR3 sequence reads: CASRQSGDGNTEAFF. In nucleotides, the CDR3 is TGTGCCAGCAGACAATCAGGGGACGGAAACACTGAAGCTTTCTTT.

The rearrangement links TRBV9 to TRBJ2-3; no firm D call. The CDR3 totals 14 residues. V was clipped by 0 bases and J by 3 bases, with 8 bases between them. Germline lookup yields CDR1 SGDLS and CDR2 YYNGEE. CDR3 bases: TGTGCCAGCAGCGTAGCTTCCCGGACAGATACGCAGTATTTT. Translated, it gives CASSVASRTDTQYF.

The V call is TRBV27, the J call TRBJ1-2, with D perhaps TRBD1 (5 bases). V was trimmed by 4 bases and J by 1 base, leaving 10 bases between them. Germline V lookup: CDR1 MNHEY, CDR2 SMNVEV (reference sequence). The CDR3 consists of 14 residues. The CDR3 region has the DNA TGTGCCAGCAGTTCTCAAGGGGTTAACTATGGCTACACCTTC. This sequence encodes CASSSQGVNYGYTF.

The chain recombines TRBV28 with TRBJ2-7; TRBD1 matches at 10 bases. The CDR3 is made up of 14 amino acids. V lost 7 bases, J lost 5 bases, and 8 bases stayed unmatched. Germline assignment: CDR1 MDHEN and CDR2 SYDVKM. CDR3 sequence reads: CASNPWDRGHEQYF. DNA for the CDR3: TGTGCCAGCAATCCTTGGGACAGGGGCCACGAGCAGTACTTC.

The chain recombines TRBV11-2 with TRBJ2-7; 11 nucleotides agree with TRBD2. V gave up 3 bases and J gave up 2 bases; unmatched junction bases: 3. CDR1 and CDR2 (germline): SGHAT, FQNNGV. The CDR3 is made up of 15 amino acids. Written as DNA, the CDR3 is TGTGCCAGCAGCTTCAGTAGCGGGGGGGCCTACGAGCAGTACTTC. It translates to CASSFSSGGAYEQYF.

V is TRBV30 and J is TRBJ2-5; 9 nucleotides match TRBD1. The CDR3 has 13 residues. With V trimmed by 5 bases and J by 4 bases, 5 bases remained unmatched. CDR1 is GTSNPN, CDR2 SVGIG, per germline (reference sequence). The CDR3 nucleotides are TGTGCCTGGGGAACAGGGGGCGGAGAGACCCAGTACTTC. This translates into CAWGTGGGETQYF.

This chain joins TRBV6-5 and TRBJ2-1; D might be TRBD2 (6 bases). Trimming pared 7 bases from V and 7 bases from J, leaving 14 bases between. Looked up from germline, CDR1 is MNHEY and CDR2 is SVGAGI. The CDR3 covers 13 residues. CDR3 protein: CASTRDLSNEQFF. CDR3 sequence (DNA): TGTGCCAGCACCAGGGACTTGTCAAATGAGCAGTTCTTC.

The chain joins TRBV6-1 to TRBJ2-5; D is perhaps TRBD1 (5 bases). The ends were cut back, 1 base at V and 5 bases at J, with 14 bases in the middle. CDR1 and CDR2 from the germline V gene are MNHNS and SASEGT. CDR3 length: 15 amino acids. The CDR3 sequence: CASSEEVGAAETQYF. As DNA, the CDR3 is TGTGCCAGCAGTGAAGAGGTAGGGGCGGCGGAGACCCAGTACTTC.

The chain couples TRBV2 to TRBJ1-3, with D maybe TRBD1 (5 bases). Germline-derived CDR1 and CDR2 are SNHLY and FYNNEI. CDR3 size: 15 residues. Between the trimmed V and J ends, which lost 3 bases and 2 bases, there was a span of 11 bases. The CDR3, as DNA: TGTGCCAGCAGTGAGCAGGGATGGGCTGGAAACACCATATATTTT. The encoded protein is CASSEQGWAGNTIYF.

The CDR3: CASSLGRGPYSNQPQHF. The CDR3, as DNA: TGTGCCAGCAGCTTAGGAAGGGGGCCATATAGCAATCAGCCCCAGCATTTT. The genes are TRBV11-2 and TRBJ1-5; TRBD1 matches at 7 bases. The J segment lost 0 bases and the V segment lost 1 base, leaving 6 bases of the junction unmatched. The germline V gene has CDR1 SGHAT and CDR2 FQNNGV. The CDR3 is 17 residues long.

The chain joins TRBV28 to TRBJ1-4; TRBD1 is a possible D gene (5 bases). CDR1 is MDHEN and CDR2 is SYDVKM in the germline V gene. CDR3 length equals 12 residues. Trimming removed 11 bases at V and 5 bases at J, with 12 bases between. CDR3 amino acids: CAGAGKNEKLFF. The CDR3 DNA is TGTGCCGGAGCAGGGAAAAATGAAAAACTGTTTTTT.

This rearrangement joins TRBV6-4 to TRBJ2-3, with TRBD2 identical over 12 bases. After removal of 3 bases from V and 6 bases from J, the junction contained 7 bases not matched to a gene. CDR1 is MRHNA and CDR2 is SNTAGT in the germline V gene. CDR3 length: 16 residues. The CDR3 DNA reads TGTGCCAGCAGTGAACTAGCGGGGGGCCAGTTTGATACGCAGTATTTT. Its translation is CASSELAGGQFDTQYF.

V and J are TRBV6-5 and TRBJ1-4; D perhaps matches TRBD1 (6 bases). V lost 5 bases to trimming and J lost 8 bases, with 18 bases between them. Germline CDR1 and CDR2: MNHEY and SVGAGI. This CDR3 is 15 amino acids long. CDR3 residues: CASSTRTAGVEKLFF. CDR3 in DNA: TGTGCCAGCAGTACACGGACAGCGGGGGTAGAAAAACTGTTTTTT.